These 29 T cell receptor beta chains originate from one sample sequenced in a study of a mutant IDH1 vaccine in newly diagnosed glioma. The sample's time point: week 5, during vaccination. Vaccination used 300 ug of mutant IDH1 20-mer peptide per dose, with topical imiquimod. This table comes from immunoSEQ multiplex PCR, and its TCRdb copy is limited to in-frame clones, with some not included. The sample has 75,000 to 85,000 clones; 75% to 95% are singletons. No antigen has been assigned to these receptors. Material: PBMCs, obtained from a glioma patient whose treatment included an IDH1 peptide vaccine. The origin of the receptors is a woman aged 50 to 60 with glioma.

V and J are TRBV27 and TRBJ2-7; TRBD2 agrees at 10 bases. From germline, CDR1 is MNHEY and CDR2 SMNVEV (reference sequence). This CDR3 is 14 amino acids long. The junction had 4 bases not matched to a gene; V was cut back by 3 bases and J by 5 bases. CDR3 amino acids: CASSFLAGGHEQYF. CDR3 coding DNA: TGTGCCAGCAGTTTTTTAGCGGGAGGCCACGAGCAGTACTTC.

V usage is TRBV7-8 and J usage is TRBJ1-1, with D unclear. CDR3 size: 12 residues. The ends were cut back, 7 bases at V and 1 base at J, with 7 bases in the middle. The germline gives CDR1 SGHVS, CDR2 FQNEAQ. CDR3 bases: TGTGCCAGCACCGGGCGGAACACTGAAGCTTTCTTT. Encoded protein: CASTGRNTEAFF.

The rearrangement links TRBV7-9 to TRBJ2-3; maybe TRBD2 (5 bases). CDR1 and CDR2 from the germline V gene are SEHNR and FQNEAQ (reference sequence). V was cut by 1 base and J by 3 bases, with 11 bases left in between. This CDR3 has 15 amino acids. CDR3 coding DNA: TGTGCCAGCAGCTTAGATCGGGGTCTAACAGATACGCAGTATTTT. Residues: CASSLDRGLTDTQYF.

The genes are TRBV4-1 and TRBJ2-1; tentatively, D is TRBD2 (5 bases). Germline CDR1 is MGHRA and CDR2 is YSYEKL. CDR3 length: 16 amino acids. Trimming cost V 0 bases and J 1 base, with 10 bases left between them. The chain's CDR3 is CASSQDRSGSYNEQFF. The CDR3 DNA is TGCGCCAGCAGCCAAGATAGGAGCGGTTCCTACAATGAGCAGTTCTTC.

The chain joins TRBV30 to TRBJ2-3; the D gene is possibly TRBD1 (6 bases). The CDR3 covers 13 residues. Germline V gives CDR1 GTSNPN, CDR2 SVGIG (reference sequence). Trimming took 0 bases from V and 7 from J, leaving 11 bases between them. The chain's CDR3 is CAWSVAGAYTQYF. In DNA, the CDR3 is TGTGCCTGGAGTGTAGCAGGGGCATATACGCAGTATTTT.

The V call is TRBV4-1, the J call TRBJ1-4; TRBD1 matches 7 bases. Germline CDR1 reads MGHRA; CDR2 reads YSYEKL. V was pared by 4 bases and J by 7 bases, with 15 bases of the junction left unmatched. CDR3 length: 17 residues. CDR3 in DNA: TGCGCCAGCAGCCTCCGACAGGGAGGAGGGTCGAGTGAAAAACTGTTTTTT. It encodes CASSLRQGGGSSEKLFF.

The V and J genes are TRBV25-1 and TRBJ2-4, with TRBD2 identical over 10 bases. With 1 base clipped from V and 1 base from J, the junction kept 7 bases outside the gene matches. Germline CDR1 reads MGHDK; CDR2 reads SYGVNS. CDR3 size: 18 residues. The CDR3 protein is CASSELSSGRAAKNIQYF. The CDR3 coding sequence is TGTGCCAGCAGTGAATTAAGCAGCGGGAGGGCTGCCAAAAACATTCAGTACTTC.

This clone was picked up a small number of times. This chain links TRBV11-3 with TRBJ1-1; D remains ambiguous. This CDR3 has 14 amino acids. Germline-derived CDR1 and CDR2 are SGHNT and YENEEA. V dropped 0 bases and J dropped 13 bases, with 18 bases sitting between them. Here the CDR3 DNA reads TGTGCCAGCAGCTTAGATTCCGCTCGCGAGGAGGGTTTCTTT. Translation gives CASSLDSAREEGFF.

This clone has more than one count but fewer than ten. The rearrangement links TRBV10-3 to TRBJ1-6, with D perhaps matching TRBD1 (5 bases). The CDR3 is 17 amino acids. V lost 3 bases and J lost 7, with 19 bases in between. The germline CDR1 and CDR2 sequences are ENHRY and SYGVKD. CDR3 nucleotide sequence: TGTGCCATCAGTGAACGGACTAACTATGGGGGAAATTCACCCCTCCACTTT. Amino acid sequence: CAISERTNYGGNSPLHF.

This clone is a singleton in its sample. The chain couples TRBV5-4 to TRBJ1-5; the match to TRBD1 covers 8 bases. This CDR3 is 13 amino acids long. The V gene end was trimmed by 0 bases and the J gene end by 7 bases; junction bases not matched to a gene: 0. Germline values: CDR1 SGHNT, CDR2 YYREEE (reference sequence). The CDR3 loop is CASSLDRGQPQHF. CDR3 nucleotide sequence: TGTGCCAGCAGCTTGGACAGGGGGCAGCCCCAGCATTTT.

This clone was counted between two and nine times. This chain uses TRBV4-2 with TRBJ2-7; weak D call: TRBD2 (6 bases). V lost 5 bases and J lost 3, with 17 bases in between. The CDR3 is made up of 15 amino acids. In germline, CDR1 is LGHNA, CDR2 YNFKEQ. The CDR3 loop reads CASSVAWDSDYEQYF. CDR3 nucleotides: TGTGCCAGCAGCGTTGCTTGGGACTCAGACTACGAGCAGTACTTC.

The V and J genes are TRBV18 and TRBJ2-5; D possibly matches TRBD1 or TRBD2 (5 bases each). The CDR3 spans 16 residues. In germline, CDR1 is KGHSH, CDR2 LQKENI. Deletions cut 0 bases from V and 2 bases from J, with 13 bases between. DNA for the CDR3: TGTGCCAGCTCACCACCGTTGGGGGAGCCGCAAGAGACCCAGTACTTC. Its protein product is CASSPPLGEPQETQYF.

The chain couples TRBV28 to TRBJ1-2; D gene unclear. Germline loops: CDR1 MDHEN, CDR2 SYDVKM. This CDR3 is 12 amino acids long. V was shortened by 8 bases and J by 4 bases, with 11 bases between the two germline ends. The CDR3 coding sequence is TGTGCCAGCGTAGGGCAGACCTATGGCTACACCTTC. Translating gives CASVGQTYGYTF.

The V call is TRBV18, the J call TRBJ2-1; D gene ambiguous. There are 14 residues in the CDR3. Germline assignment: CDR1 KGHSH and CDR2 LQKENI. Trimming removed 3 bases at V and 0 bases at J, with 6 bases between. CDR3 amino acids: CASSPASSYNEQFF. The DNA of the CDR3 is TGTGCCAGCTCACCCGCGAGCTCCTACAATGAGCAGTTCTTC.

The gene calls are TRBV5-1 and TRBJ2-7, with 8 bases lining up with TRBD1. Germline V gives CDR1 SGHRS, CDR2 YFSETQ. The CDR3 contains 14 residues. V gave up 0 bases and J gave up 7 bases; unmatched junction bases: 6. The CDR3 bases are TGCGCCAGCAGCTTGGCGCAGGGGGCTGGGGAGCAGTACTTC. As protein: CASSLAQGAGEQYF.

The chain joins TRBV30 to TRBJ1-1, with unresolved D. CDR1 is GTSNPN and CDR2 is SVGIG in the germline V gene (reference sequence). This CDR3 is 12 amino acids long. Trimming stripped 2 bases from V and 3 bases from J, with 7 bases between. The CDR3 bases are TGTGCCTGGAGTCGTGTGGACACTGAAGCTTTCTTT. This codes for CAWSRVDTEAFF.

The chain carries TRBV27 and TRBJ2-2; D gene unclear. The CDR3 totals 15 residues. CDR1 is MNHEY, CDR2 SMNVEV, per germline (reference sequence). The V gene lost 0 bases and the J gene lost 0 bases, with 5 bases spanning the gap. The CDR3 here is CASSLSGSNTGELFF. CDR3 in DNA: TGTGCCAGCAGTTTATCGGGTTCGAACACCGGGGAGCTGTTTTTT.

This clone was counted a single time. The V call is TRBV11-1, the J call TRBJ2-7; TRBD1 is a possible D gene (6 bases). CDR1 is SGHAT, CDR2 FQDESV, per germline (reference sequence). Between the trimmed V and J ends, which lost 5 bases and 6 bases, there was a span of 11 bases. The CDR3 covers 12 residues. DNA for the CDR3: TGTGCCAGCAGCCCCAGGGGTAGCGAGCAGTACTTC. Residues: CASSPRGSEQYF.

The V call is TRBV5-1, the J call TRBJ2-3; tentative D call: TRBD1 (6 bases). Germline CDR1 reads SGHRS; CDR2 reads YFSETQ. Deletions cut 3 bases from V and 0 bases from J, with 14 bases between. This CDR3 is built from 16 residues. CDR3 DNA sequence: TGCGCCAGCAGCTCCCAAGGGCAGGGGAGCACAGATACGCAGTATTTT. This encodes CASSSQGQGSTDTQYF.

The sample holds one count of this clone. The gene calls are TRBV25-1 and TRBJ1-3; D is unclear. The CDR3 contains 14 residues. Germline V CDR1 and CDR2: MGHDK, SYGVNS. V lost 7 bases, J lost 2 bases, and 12 bases lay in between. CDR3 bases: TGTGCCAGCACCCCTCCAAAGGCTGGAAACACCATATATTTT. Translating gives CASTPPKAGNTIYF.

This sequence joins TRBV9 and TRBJ2-5; D may correspond to TRBD1 or TRBD2 (5 bases each). Germline lookup yields CDR1 SGDLS and CDR2 YYNGEE. The CDR3 covers 14 residues. V gave up 1 base and J gave up 5 bases, with 12 bases separating them. CDR3 bases: TGTGCCAGCAGCGTAAACGGCAGGGACGAGACCCAGTACTTC. This translates into CASSVNGRDETQYF.

The chain couples TRBV19 to TRBJ2-2, with D possibly TRBD2 on 5 matching bases. V lost 6 bases and J lost 0, with 14 bases in between. Germline assignment: CDR1 LNHDA and CDR2 SQIVND (reference sequence). This CDR3 has 16 residues. The CDR3 here is CASSSLTEANTGELFF. DNA of the CDR3: TGTGCCAGTAGCAGTCTGACGGAGGCGAACACCGGGGAGCTGTTTTTT.

This chain uses TRBV18 with TRBJ2-4; no definite D call. This CDR3 spans 15 amino acids. The germline gives CDR1 KGHSH, CDR2 LQKENI. Trimming took 4 bases from V and 0 from J, leaving 10 bases between them. The CDR3 region has the DNA TGTGCCAGCTCACAGGACGGAATAGCCAAAAACATTCAGTACTTC. It yields the protein CASSQDGIAKNIQYF.

The V gene is TRBV5-6, the J gene TRBJ2-7; 7 nucleotides agree with TRBD1. V lost 0 bases and J lost 4; bases outside the gene matches: 10. The CDR3 sequence is 16 residues long. Germline loops: CDR1 SGHDT, CDR2 YYEEEE. CDR3 residues: CASSLDLLTGNYEQYF. DNA for the CDR3: TGTGCCAGCAGCTTGGACTTATTGACAGGGAATTACGAGCAGTACTTC.

This clone was counted once. The chain uses TRBV7-4 and TRBJ2-1; 11 nucleotides align to TRBD2. V shed 6 bases and J 4 bases; nucleotides not matched to a gene: 5. The CDR3 loop spans 15 amino acids. Germline-derived CDR1 and CDR2 are SGHVT and SQSDAQ. The CDR3 protein is CASRNSGRAYNEQFF. CDR3 DNA sequence: TGTGCCAGCAGAAATAGCGGGAGGGCTTACAATGAGCAGTTCTTC.

This chain uses TRBV7-9 with TRBJ2-7, with D unresolved. This CDR3 spans 14 amino acids. Germline V gene lookup returns CDR1 SEHNR and CDR2 FQNEAQ (reference sequence). The V end was cut by 3 bases, the J end by 4 bases, with 13 bases between. In DNA, the CDR3 is TGTGCCAGCAGCTTCGTATCTGCGTCATACGAGCAGTACTTC. This codes for CASSFVSASYEQYF.

CDR3 sequence (DNA): TGTGCCAGCTCACCCGCAGGGACCGGGGAGCTGTTTTTT. Its translation: CASSPAGTGELFF. The rearrangement uses TRBV18 and TRBJ2-2; D is possibly TRBD1 (5 bases). Trimming took 3 bases from V and 5 from J, leaving 7 bases between them. The CDR3 has 13 amino acids. Germline lookup yields CDR1 KGHSH and CDR2 LQKENI. Based on the CDR3 plus reference TRBV18 and TRBJ2-2, the full variable domain is NAGVMQNPRHLVRRRGQEARLRCSPMKGHSHVYWYRQLPEEGLKFMVYLQKENIIDESGMPKERFSAEFPKEGPSILRIQQVVRGDSAAYFCASSPAGTGELFFGEGSRLTVL.

The chain employs TRBV11-2 and TRBJ2-7; D gene uncertain. CDR1 is SGHAT, CDR2 FQNNGV, per germline. V lost 0 bases to trimming and J lost 0 bases, with 9 bases between them. The CDR3 consists of 15 residues. CDR3 protein: CASSLEAETSYEQYF. CDR3 nucleotides: TGTGCCAGCAGCTTAGAGGCCGAAACCTCCTACGAGCAGTACTTC.

This clone was seen a single time. The J gene is TRBJ1-3, the V gene TRBV19; D not certain. Trimming stripped 7 bases from V and 3 bases from J, with 10 bases between. The CDR3 sequence is 13 residues long. Per germline, CDR1 LNHDA and CDR2 SQIVND (reference sequence). The DNA of the CDR3 is TGTGCCAGTATTAGGGCTAATGGAAACACCATATATTTT. It specifies CASIRANGNTIYF.